The 14 T cell receptor beta chains given below trace back to one sample, sequenced in a study of cytomegalovirus exposure and HLA in healthy donors. With 60 Vbeta and 13 Jbeta primers, the PCR was carried out. Profiling relied on immunoSEQ multiplex PCR, and the TCRdb table lists in-frame clones only, not all of them. The sample contains 200,000 to 250,000 clones, under 80% of which appear only once. The sequenced sample was PBMCs. The receptors were sampled from a girl aged 2 to 9 in good health and CMV-seronegative.

This clone has more than one count but fewer than ten. V usage is TRBV7-9 and J usage is TRBJ2-1; weak D call: TRBD2 (7 bases). The ends were cut back, 0 bases at V and 2 bases at J, with 11 bases in the middle. Germline V CDR1 and CDR2: SEHNR, FQNEAQ (reference sequence). The CDR3 covers 16 residues. The CDR3 coding sequence is TGTGCCAGCAGCTTAGCAGCGGGACATGCCTACAATGAGCAGTTCTTC. Translated, it gives CASSLAAGHAYNEQFF.

This clone has only a few counts. The CDR3 coding sequence is TGTGCCAGCGAGACAGGGTCTGGAAACACCATATATTTT. This encodes CASETGSGNTIYF. The genes are TRBV10-3 and TRBJ1-3, with 7 bases matching TRBD1. Germline trimming cut 10 bases from V and 1 base from J; bases unmatched to any gene: 4. This CDR3 is 13 amino acids long. CDR1 and CDR2 (germline): ENHRY, SYGVKD.

In this sample, this clone turned up once. For the CDR3, the DNA is TGTGCCAGCAGCCCCGTGGGCGCTGGGGCCAACGTCCTGACTTTC. Translated: CASSPVGAGANVLTF. This chain connects TRBV28 to TRBJ2-6, with no clear D. V lost 6 bases, J lost 2 bases, and 11 bases lay in between. Germline CDR1 and CDR2: MDHEN and SYDVKM. The CDR3 contains 15 residues. The full variable domain, rest sourced from reference TRBV28 and TRBJ2-6, is DVKVTQSSRYLVKRTGEKVFLECVQDMDHENMFWYRQDPGLGLRLIYFSYDVKMKEKGDIPEGYSVSREKKERFSLILESASTNQTSMYLCASSPVGAGANVLTFGAGSRLTVL.

The chain carries TRBV12-5 and TRBJ2-5, with D maybe TRBD2 (7 bases). The length of the CDR3 is 17 residues. V dropped 0 bases and J dropped 2 bases, with 16 bases sitting between them. Germline CDR1 LGHNT, CDR2 FRNRAP. The CDR3 loop reads CASGLVRGAVGQETQYF. DNA for the CDR3: TGTGCTAGTGGTTTGGTACGGGGGGCTGTTGGTCAAGAGACCCAGTACTTC.

The chain employs TRBV10-3 and TRBJ1-1; D perhaps matches TRBD1 (5 bases). This CDR3 is built from 13 residues. With 3 bases removed from V and 6 bases from J, the gap between germline ends came to 11 bases. Per germline, CDR1 ENHRY and CDR2 SYGVKD. In DNA, the CDR3 is TGTGCCATCAGTGAAGGGCAGGGCGCTGAAGCTTTCTTT. Its translation: CAISEGQGAEAFF.

This chain connects TRBV5-8 to TRBJ2-1; 9 bases are a match to TRBD2. The CDR3 contains 16 residues. CDR1 and CDR2 (germline): SGHTS, YDEGEE. With 4 bases clipped from V and 7 bases from J, the junction kept 12 bases outside the gene matches. The DNA of the CDR3 is TGTGCCAGCAGCAAGGTCCTCGGACTAGCGTCTAATGAGCAGTTCTTC. This translates into CASSKVLGLASNEQFF.

The chain is built from TRBV6-6 and TRBJ1-5, with 9 bases matching TRBD1. Germline CDR1 MNHNY, CDR2 SVGAGI (reference sequence). J was trimmed by 4 bases and V by 4 bases; bases with no gene match: 5. CDR3 length equals 15 residues. The CDR3 sequence: CASSSGQGGNQPQHF. In nucleotides, the CDR3 is TGTGCCAGCAGTTCGGGACAGGGAGGGAATCAGCCCCAGCATTTT.

This chain joins TRBV27 and TRBJ2-1; 10 bases line up with TRBD2. Looked up from germline, CDR1 is MNHEY and CDR2 is SMNVEV (reference sequence). The CDR3 is 15 residues long. J was trimmed by 6 bases and V by 0 bases; bases with no gene match: 2. The DNA of the CDR3 is TGTGCCAGCAGTTTATCACTAGCGGGAAGCAATGAGCAGTTCTTC. It is translated as CASSLSLAGSNEQFF.

V is TRBV12-5 and J is TRBJ2-1; TRBD2 might be the D (6 bases). V was pared by 0 bases and J by 9 bases, with 6 bases between. CDR1 and CDR2 from the germline V gene are LGHNT and FRNRAP. CDR3 size: 12 residues. The CDR3 bases are TGTGCTAGTGGTTTGGTAGCGGGTGAGCAGTTCTTC. Amino acid sequence: CASGLVAGEQFF.

V usage is TRBV6-6 and J usage is TRBJ2-3; weak D call: TRBD2 (6 bases). V was cut by 10 bases and J by 8 bases, with 19 bases left in between. Germline loops: CDR1 MNHNY, CDR2 SVGAGI (reference sequence). This CDR3 contains 13 residues. The CDR3 reads CATQDPYSGTQYF. The CDR3 bases are TGTGCCACCCAGGACCCTTATAGCGGTACGCAGTATTTT.

CDR3 coding DNA: TGTGCCTTCTCGTCCGTAGTTAGCAATCAGCCCCAGCATTTT. Protein sequence: CAFSSVVSNQPQHF. The gene calls are TRBV30 and TRBJ1-5; D uncertain. CDR3 length: 14 residues. Germline V CDR1 and CDR2: GTSNPN, SVGIG (reference sequence). Trimming shortened V by 7 bases and J by 0 bases, and 13 bases separated the two germline ends.

J is TRBJ2-1 and V is TRBV4-1; 9 positions match TRBD2. The CDR3 length is 16 residues. Germline values: CDR1 MGHRA, CDR2 YSYEKL. Trimming took 4 bases from V and 3 from J; bases not matched to a gene: 7. The CDR3 protein is CASSRRLAENYNEQFF. In nucleotides, the CDR3 is TGCGCCAGCAGCCGCCGACTAGCGGAAAACTACAATGAGCAGTTCTTC.

The chain links TRBV7-6 to TRBJ1-4; 8 bases are shared with TRBD1. Per the germline V gene, CDR1 is SGHVS and CDR2 is FNYEAQ. Unmatched junction bases numbered 7, after V lost 5 bases and J lost 5 bases. The CDR3 extends over 15 amino acids. The CDR3 DNA follows: TGTGCCAGCAGCCTCGCGGGACAGGAAAATGAAAAACTGTTTTTT. Translation gives CASSLAGQENEKLFF.

This chain connects TRBV5-5 to TRBJ1-1; a weak D match, TRBD1 (6 bases). The CDR3 totals 16 residues. Germline V gene sequence: CDR1 SGHKS, CDR2 YYEKEE (reference sequence). The V end lost 2 bases, the J end lost 0 bases, and 14 bases lay between the germline ends. The CDR3 DNA reads TGTGCCAGCAGCTTAACAGGGATTCTGATGAACACTGAAGCTTTCTTT. This codes for CASSLTGILMNTEAFF.